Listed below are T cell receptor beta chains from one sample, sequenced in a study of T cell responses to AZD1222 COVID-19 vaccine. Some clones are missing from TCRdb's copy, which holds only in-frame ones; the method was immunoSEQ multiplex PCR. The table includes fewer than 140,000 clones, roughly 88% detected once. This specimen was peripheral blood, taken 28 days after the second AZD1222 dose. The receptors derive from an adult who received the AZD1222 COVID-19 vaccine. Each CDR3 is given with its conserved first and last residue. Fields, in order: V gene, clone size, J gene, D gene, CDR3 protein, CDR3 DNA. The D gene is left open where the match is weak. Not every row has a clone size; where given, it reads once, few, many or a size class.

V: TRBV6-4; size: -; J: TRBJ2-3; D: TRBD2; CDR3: CASSVAGGSADTQYF; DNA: TGTGCCAGCAGTGTAGCGGGGGGATCCGCAGATACGCAGTATTTT
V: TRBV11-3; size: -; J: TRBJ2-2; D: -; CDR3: CASSPFISGELFF; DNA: TGTGCCAGCAGCCCGTTTATCTCCGGGGAGCTGTTTTTT
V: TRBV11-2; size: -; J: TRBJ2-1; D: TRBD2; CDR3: CASSPVAGFPEQFF; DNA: TGTGCCAGCAGCCCAGTAGCGGGGTTCCCTGAGCAGTTCTTC
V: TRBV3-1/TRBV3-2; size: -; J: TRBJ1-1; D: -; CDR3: CASSLTGRGDTEAFF; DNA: TGTGCCAGCAGCCTAACAGGGCGGGGGGACACTGAAGCTTTCTTT
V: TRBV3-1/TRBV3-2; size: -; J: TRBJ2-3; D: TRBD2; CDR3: CASSQVSTSGRPSTDTQYF; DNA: TGTGCCAGCAGCCAAGTCTCCACTAGCGGGAGACCTAGCACAGATACGCAGTATTTT
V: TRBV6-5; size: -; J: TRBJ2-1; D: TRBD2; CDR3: CASKGIRGVNEQFF; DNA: TGTGCCAGCAAGGGTATCCGGGGGGTCAATGAGCAGTTCTTC
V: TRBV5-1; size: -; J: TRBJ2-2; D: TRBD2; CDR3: CASSALLAGGPDTGELFF; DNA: TGCGCCAGCAGCGCCTTGCTAGCGGGGGGGCCCGACACCGGGGAGCTGTTTTTT
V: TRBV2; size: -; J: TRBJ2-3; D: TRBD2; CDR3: CASRTTSGRATDTQYF; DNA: TGTGCCAGCAGGACGACTAGCGGGAGAGCCACAGATACGCAGTATTTT
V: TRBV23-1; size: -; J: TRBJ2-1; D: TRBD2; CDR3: CASSQSISGGGNEQFF; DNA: TGCGCCAGCAGTCAATCGATAAGCGGGGGCGGGAATGAGCAGTTCTTC
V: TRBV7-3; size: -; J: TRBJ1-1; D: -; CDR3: CASSLAAGDTEAFF; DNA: TGTGCCAGCAGCCTCGCAGCAGGGGACACTGAAGCTTTCTTT
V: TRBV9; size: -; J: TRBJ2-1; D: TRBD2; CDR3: CASSTPPSGGSYNEQFF; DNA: TGTGCCAGCAGCACCCCCCCTAGCGGGGGTTCCTACAATGAGCAGTTCTTC
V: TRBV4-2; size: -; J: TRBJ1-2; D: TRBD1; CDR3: CASSQDGDRASSNYGYTF; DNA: TGTGCCAGCAGCCAAGACGGGGACAGGGCGTCTTCTAACTATGGCTACACCTTC
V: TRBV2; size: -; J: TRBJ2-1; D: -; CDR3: CASSLNNEQFF; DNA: TGTGCCAGCAGTCTGAACAATGAGCAGTTCTTC
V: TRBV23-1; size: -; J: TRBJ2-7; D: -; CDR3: CASKYRANAYEQYF; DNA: TGCGCCAGCAAATACAGGGCGAACGCATACGAGCAGTACTTC
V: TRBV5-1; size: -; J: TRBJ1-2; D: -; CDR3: CASSLVRGNNGYTF; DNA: TGCGCCAGCAGCTTGGTAAGGGGCAATAATGGCTACACCTTC
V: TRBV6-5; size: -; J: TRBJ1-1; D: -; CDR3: CASSARDGNTEAFF; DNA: TGTGCCAGCAGCGCTAGGGACGGGAACACTGAAGCTTTCTTT
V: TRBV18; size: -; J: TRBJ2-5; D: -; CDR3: CASSPGGGETQYF; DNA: TGTGCCAGCTCACCAGGGGGCGGAGAGACCCAGTACTTC
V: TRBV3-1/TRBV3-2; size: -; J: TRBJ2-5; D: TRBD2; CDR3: CASSQGLAGGETQYF; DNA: TGTGCCAGCAGCCAGGGACTAGCGGGGGGAGAGACCCAGTACTTC
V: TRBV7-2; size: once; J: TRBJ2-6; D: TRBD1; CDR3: CASSPQGASGANVLTF; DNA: TGTGCCAGCAGCCCTCAGGGGGCCTCCGGGGCCAACGTCCTGACTTTC
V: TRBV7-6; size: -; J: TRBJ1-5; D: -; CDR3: CASSFGVEGQPQHF; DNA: TGTGCCAGCAGCTTTGGGGTAGAGGGTCAGCCCCAGCATTTT
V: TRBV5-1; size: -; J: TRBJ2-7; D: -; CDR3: CASSLVGPRYEQYF; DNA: TGCGCCAGCAGCTTGGTTGGACCCCGCTACGAGCAGTACTTC
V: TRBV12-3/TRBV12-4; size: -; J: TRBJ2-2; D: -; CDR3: CASSQGVGELFF; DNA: TGTGCCAGCAGCCAAGGGGTCGGGGAGCTGTTTTTT
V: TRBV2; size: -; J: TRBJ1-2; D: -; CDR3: CASSESGFNYGYTF; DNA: TGTGCCAGCAGTGAGAGTGGATTCAACTATGGCTACACCTTC
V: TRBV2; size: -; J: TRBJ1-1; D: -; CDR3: CASSVRSGSEAFF; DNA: TGTGCCAGCAGTGTTCGGTCCGGATCTGAAGCTTTCTTT
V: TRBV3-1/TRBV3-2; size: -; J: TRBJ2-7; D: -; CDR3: CASRNTGSYEQYF; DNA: TGTGCCAGCAGAAACACAGGGTCCTACGAGCAGTACTTC
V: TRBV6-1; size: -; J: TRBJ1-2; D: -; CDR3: CASSGGSPTGNYGYTF; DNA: TGTGCCAGCAGTGGAGGCTCCCCTACAGGGAACTATGGCTACACCTTC
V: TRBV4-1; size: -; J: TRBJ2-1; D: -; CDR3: CASSQRLRDKNNEQFF; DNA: TGCGCCAGCAGCCAAAGACTACGGGACAAAAACAATGAGCAGTTCTTC
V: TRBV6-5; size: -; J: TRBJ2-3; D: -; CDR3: CASSYRGSGRDTQYF; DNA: TGTGCCAGCAGTTACAGGGGTTCGGGTAGAGATACGCAGTATTTT
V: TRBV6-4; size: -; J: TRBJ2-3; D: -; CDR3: CASSEDSEDTQYF; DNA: TGTGCCAGCAGTGAGGATAGCGAAGATACGCAGTATTTT
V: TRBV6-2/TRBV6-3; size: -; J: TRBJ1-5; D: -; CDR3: CASSLKVSNQPQHF; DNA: TGTGCCAGCAGTTTAAAAGTTAGCAATCAGCCCCAGCATTTT
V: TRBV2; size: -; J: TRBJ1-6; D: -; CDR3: CASRAPAGSPLHF; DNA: TGTGCCAGCAGGGCCCCCGCGGGTTCACCCCTCCACTTT
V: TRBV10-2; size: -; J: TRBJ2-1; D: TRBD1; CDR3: CASRGGQGNNEQFF; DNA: TGCGCCAGCAGGGGGGGACAGGGTAATAATGAGCAGTTCTTC
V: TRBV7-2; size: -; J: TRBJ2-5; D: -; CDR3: CASSSSETQYF; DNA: TGTGCCAGCAGCTCCTCAGAGACCCAGTACTTC
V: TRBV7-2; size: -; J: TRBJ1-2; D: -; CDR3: CASSFQANYGYTF; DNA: TGTGCCAGCAGCTTCCAAGCTAACTATGGCTACACCTTC
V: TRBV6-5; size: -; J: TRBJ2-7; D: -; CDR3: CASNRQLYEQYF; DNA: TGTGCCAGCAACCGACAACTCTACGAGCAGTACTTC
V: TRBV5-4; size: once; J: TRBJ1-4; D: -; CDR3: CASSTGFGEGKLFF; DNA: TGTGCCAGCAGTACAGGCTTCGGCGAGGGAAAACTGTTTTTT
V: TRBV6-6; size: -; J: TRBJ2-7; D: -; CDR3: CASSSTAMSSYEQYF; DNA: TGTGCCAGCAGTTCGACAGCCATGAGCTCCTACGAGCAGTACTTC